The subject of this entry is one TCR beta chain. The target antigen is unknown. This specimen belongs to a study of OX40 agonist ivuxolimab in advanced cancers. On the study more broadly: Three partial responders included one hepatocellular carcinoma patient and two cutaneous melanoma patients.

CDR3 length: 16 residues. CDR1 is SGHDN and CDR2 is FVKESK in the germline V gene. The V end was cut by 4 bases, the J end by 3 bases, with 19 bases between. General study findings and limits: On average, a greater number of expanded clones characterised CD8+ T cells relative to CD4+.

Blood specimens came from baseline, cycle 4 day 1, and cycle 7 day 1. The table came from immunoSEQ multiplex PCR; TCRdb's copy has only in-frame clones and leaves some out. The sample lists around 34,000 clones; around 86% were seen once. The chain uses TRBV14 and TRBJ2-7; D may be TRBD2 (6 bases). The clonotype originates from an adult with an advanced solid tumor such as melanoma, head and neck, liver or kidney cancer. The sequencing used CD4+ or CD8+ T cells sorted from blood, collected in a trial of the OX40 agonist ivuxolimab. Written as DNA, the CDR3 is TGTGCCAGCAGCCCTAGTTGGGACTCCTGGGGCTACGAGCAGTACTTC. As protein: CASSPSWDSWGYEQYF.